This T cell receptor (beta chain) was recovered during a study of T cell clonality in common variable immunodeficiency. In this sample, this clone turned up many times. The read gets to within 3 residues of the CDR3 end, and the germline J gene fills in the rest. V dropped 3 bases and J dropped 5 bases, with 14 bases sitting between them. The CDR3 spans 13 residues. Germline CDR1 SQVTM, CDR2 ANQGSEA. The table came from immunoSEQ multiplex PCR; TCRdb's copy has only in-frame clones and leaves some out. This sample has about 35,000 clones, each found more than once. The material sequenced was peripheral blood mononuclear cells. The gene calls are TRBV29-1 and TRBJ2-7; D may be TRBD1 (6 bases). The TCR originated in a person between 18 and 75 years old in good health. Incomplete CDR3 DNA: TGCAGCGTTGAGCGGACAGCCGGGCACGAG. This codes for CSVERTAGHE. The full CDR3 is CSVERTAGHEQYF.